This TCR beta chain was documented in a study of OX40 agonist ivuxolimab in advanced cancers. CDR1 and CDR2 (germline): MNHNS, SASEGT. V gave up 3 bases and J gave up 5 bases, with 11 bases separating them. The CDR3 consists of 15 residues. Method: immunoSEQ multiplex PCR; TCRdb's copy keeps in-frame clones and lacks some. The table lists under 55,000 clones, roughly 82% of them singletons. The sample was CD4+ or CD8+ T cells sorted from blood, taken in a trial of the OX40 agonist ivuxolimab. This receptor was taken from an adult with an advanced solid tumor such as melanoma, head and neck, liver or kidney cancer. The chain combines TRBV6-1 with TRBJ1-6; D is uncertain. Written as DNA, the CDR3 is TGTGCCAGCAGTGATACCTCCTGGAATAATTCACCCCTCCACTTT. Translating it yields CASSDTSWNNSPLHF.